Below, 21 T cell receptor beta chains from the same sample are listed, as sequenced in a study of T cell repertoires in ileal Crohn's disease. The time point denotes: neoterminal ileum biopsy at postoperative endoscopy, about 6 months after surgery. The table came from immunoSEQ multiplex PCR; TCRdb's copy has only in-frame clones and leaves some out. This repertoire shows about 62,000 clones, around 90% found once; its top ten account for about 2.1%. Sequences were obtained from ileal tissue. The origin of the receptors is an adult with Crohn's disease.

V gene TRBV11-3 combines with J gene TRBJ2-3, with 10 bases identical to TRBD2. V shed 5 bases and J 5 bases; nucleotides not matched to a gene: 16. Germline V gene lookup returns CDR1 SGHNT and CDR2 YENEEA. CDR3 length: 18 amino acids. The CDR3 region is CASSPRGGAGGPGDTQYF. CDR3 DNA: TGTGCCAGCAGCCCCCGGGGGGGAGCGGGAGGGCCTGGAGATACGCAGTATTTT.

The CDR3 reads CASTGRGYNEQFF. For the CDR3, the DNA is TGTGCCAGCACGGGGCGGGGATACAATGAGCAGTTCTTC. The chain has TRBV25-1 and TRBJ2-1; tentatively, D is TRBD2 (6 bases). Looked up from germline, CDR1 is MGHDK and CDR2 is SYGVNS. This CDR3 is 13 amino acids long. Trimming pared 7 bases from V and 4 bases from J, leaving 11 bases between.

The chain has TRBV5-6 and TRBJ2-1; tentative D call: TRBD1 (6 bases). The germline V gene encodes CDR1 SGHDT and CDR2 YYEEEE. This CDR3 comprises 14 residues. V was trimmed by 0 bases and J by 6 bases, leaving 10 bases between them. CDR3 loop: CASSLGNRVNEQFF. The CDR3 region has the DNA TGTGCCAGCAGCTTGGGAAACAGGGTCAATGAGCAGTTCTTC.

This clone has a single count. The V gene is TRBV7-9, the J gene TRBJ1-4, with D maybe TRBD1 (5 bases). Trimming left V 2 bases short and J 0 bases short, with 16 bases between. In germline, CDR1 is SEHNR, CDR2 FQNEAQ (reference sequence). This CDR3 is 18 amino acids long. For the CDR3, the DNA is TGTGCCAGCAGCTTATTGGGTGGGGCCGTTGCAACTAATGAAAAACTGTTTTTT. It is translated as CASSLLGGAVATNEKLFF.

The V gene is TRBV25-1, the J gene TRBJ2-1; the match to TRBD2 covers 9 bases. The V gene's germline CDR1 is MGHDK and CDR2 SYGVNS. The CDR3 contains 18 residues. With V trimmed by 1 base and J by 2 bases, 9 bases remained unmatched. DNA of the CDR3: TGTGCCAGCAGTGAATTAGCGGGGGCCGCAACCACCTACAATGAGCAGTTCTTC. Amino acid sequence: CASSELAGAATTYNEQFF.

CDR3 nucleotides: TGTGCCAGCGGGACAGGAGCCCGCTCCTACGAGCAGTACGTC. Amino acids: CASGTGARSYEQYV. The V and J genes are TRBV6-1 and TRBJ2-7; 8 bases match TRBD1. Germline V gene lookup returns CDR1 MNHNS and CDR2 SASEGT. The CDR3 sequence is 14 residues long. V lost 8 bases, J lost 0 bases, and 6 bases stayed unmatched.

J is TRBJ2-7 and V is TRBV27, with TRBD1 matching over 7 bases. In germline, CDR1 is MNHEY, CDR2 SMNVEV (reference sequence). V lost 3 bases, J lost 3 bases, and 5 bases stayed unmatched. The CDR3 has 14 residues. CDR3 DNA sequence: TGTGCCAGCAGTTTTGGGGACAGTAACTACGAGCAGTACTTC. Amino acid sequence: CASSFGDSNYEQYF.

The chain is built from TRBV7-9 and TRBJ1-1, with a possible D match to TRBD1 (5 bases). This CDR3 region has 15 residues. The V end lost 1 base, the J end lost 0 bases, and 9 bases lay between the germline ends. Per the germline V gene, CDR1 is SEHNR and CDR2 is FQNEAQ (reference sequence). The CDR3 here is CASSLGWDLNTEAFF. For the CDR3, the DNA is TGTGCCAGCAGCTTAGGATGGGACTTGAACACTGAAGCTTTCTTT.

The chain uses TRBV19 and TRBJ2-1, with TRBD1 identical over 7 bases. The junction had 5 bases not matched to a gene; V was cut back by 6 bases and J by 9 bases. The CDR3 length is 12 residues. The V gene's germline CDR1 is LNHDA and CDR2 SQIVND (reference sequence). The CDR3 DNA follows: TGTGCCAGTAGCGACAGGGCCCGTGAGCAGTTCTTC. The encoded protein is CASSDRAREQFF.

V and J are TRBV19 and TRBJ2-2; D might be TRBD1 (6 bases). The ends were cut back, 8 bases at V and 6 bases at J, with 13 bases in the middle. The germline V gene encodes CDR1 LNHDA and CDR2 SQIVND (reference sequence). The CDR3 is 13 amino acids. CDR3 DNA: TGTGCCAGTTCGCAGGGGTTTGCCGGGGAGCTGTTTTTT. It encodes CASSQGFAGELFF.

The gene calls are TRBV7-8 and TRBJ2-7, with D tentatively TRBD1 (6 bases). Trimming took off 8 bases at V and 5 bases at J, with 28 bases between the two ends. The length of the CDR3 is 17 residues. CDR1 is SGHVS and CDR2 is FQNEAQ in the germline V gene. CDR3 nucleotides: TGTGCCAGCCGCACATACGGCAGTCCCCAAAACAGGGACGAGCAGTACTTC. Residues: CASRTYGSPQNRDEQYF. The complete variable domain, with remaining parts taken from reference TRBV7-8 and TRBJ2-7, reads GAGVSQSPRYKVAKRGQDVALRCDPISGHVSLFWYQQALGQGPEFLTYFQNEAQLDKSGLPSDRFFAERPEGSVSTLKIQRTQQEDSAVYLCASRTYGSPQNRDEQYFGPGTRLTVT.

The chain recombines TRBV29-1 with TRBJ2-1, with 8 positions matching TRBD2. The CDR3 sequence is 14 residues long. Germline V CDR1 and CDR2: SQVTM, ANQGSEA. After removal of 6 bases from V and 3 bases from J, the junction contained 7 bases not matched to a gene. The CDR3 nucleotides read TGCAGCGTACTTAGGACTAGCTACTACAATGAGCAGTTCTTC. Translated, it gives CSVLRTSYYNEQFF.

In this sample, this clone turned up once. The J gene is TRBJ2-7, the V gene TRBV5-4; 8 nucleotides agree with TRBD2. Germline loops: CDR1 SGHNT, CDR2 YYREEE (reference sequence). V lost 10 bases, J lost 6 bases, and 15 bases stayed unmatched. The CDR3 loop spans 14 amino acids. CDR3 sequence reads: CAGAPGLEPLEQYF. As DNA, the CDR3 is TGTGCCGGCGCGCCGGGACTAGAACCCCTCGAGCAGTACTTC.

This chain connects TRBV11-2 to TRBJ2-4; 12 bases align to TRBD1. The germline gives CDR1 SGHAT, CDR2 FQNNGV. CDR3 size: 17 residues. The V gene end was trimmed by 5 bases and the J gene end by 0 bases; junction bases not matched to a gene: 5. In DNA form, the CDR3 reads TGTGCCAGCAGCCCCGGGACAGGGGGCCTAGCCAAAAACATTCAGTACTTC. Amino acids: CASSPGTGGLAKNIQYF.

The rearrangement joins TRBV7-8 to TRBJ1-2; no reliable D call. Germline loops: CDR1 SGHVS, CDR2 FQNEAQ. The CDR3 sequence is 15 residues long. Trimming stripped 1 base from V and 2 bases from J, with 11 bases between. CDR3 nucleotide sequence: TGTGCCAGCAGCTTAGGGGCTGGGCAGAACTATGGCTACACCTTC. Encoded protein: CASSLGAGQNYGYTF. Using reference TRBV7-8 and TRBJ1-2 for the parts outside the CDR3, the full variable domain is GAGVSQSPRYKVAKRGQDVALRCDPISGHVSLFWYQQALGQGPEFLTYFQNEAQLDKSGLPSDRFFAERPEGSVSTLKIQRTQQEDSAVYLCASSLGAGQNYGYTFGSGTRLTVV.

The gene calls are TRBV6-1 and TRBJ1-3; D not resolved. The CDR3 sequence is 13 residues long. The V gene lost 10 bases and the J gene lost 0 bases, with 10 bases spanning the gap. CDR1 and CDR2 (germline): MNHNS, SASEGT. The CDR3 DNA reads as TGTGCCACCTTGAGATTCTCTGGAAACACCATATATTTT. Its translation is CATLRFSGNTIYF.

This clone was picked up a small number of times. The chain links TRBV6-5 to TRBJ2-2, with D unclear. This CDR3 has 13 amino acids. CDR1 MNHEY and CDR2 SVGAGI come from the germline V gene. Trimming shortened V by 8 bases and J by 6 bases, and 13 bases separated the two germline ends. The CDR3 DNA follows: TGTGCCAGCCACACTCGGGTTCCCGGGGAGCTGTTTTTT. This encodes CASHTRVPGELFF.

The rearrangement joins TRBV7-7 to TRBJ2-2; D gene uncertain. In germline, CDR1 is SSHAT, CDR2 FNYEAQ (reference sequence). V dropped 1 base and J dropped 0 bases, with 9 bases sitting between them. CDR3 length equals 16 residues. The CDR3 is CASSLGPYPNTGELFF. In DNA, the CDR3 is TGTGCCAGCAGCTTAGGTCCTTATCCGAACACCGGGGAGCTGTTTTTT.

The V gene is TRBV6-1, the J gene TRBJ1-2; maybe TRBD1 (6 bases). This CDR3 spans 12 amino acids. V lost 4 bases, J lost 4 bases, and 7 bases lay in between. The germline CDR1 and CDR2 sequences are MNHNS and SASEGT. The CDR3 nucleotides are TGTGCCAGCAGTGCAGGGGCCTATGGCTACACCTTC. Translating gives CASSAGAYGYTF.

The rearrangement links TRBV7-8 to TRBJ2-7; the match to TRBD2 covers 7 bases. The CDR3 consists of 18 residues. Unmatched junction bases numbered 15, after V lost 1 base and J lost 3 bases. Germline CDR1 SGHVS, CDR2 FQNEAQ. CDR3 in DNA: TGTGCCAGCAGCTTAGTAGCCCCAGGAGGGAGGGGTCGCTACGAGCAGTACGTC. It is translated as CASSLVAPGGRGRYEQYV.

This clone was picked up one time. The rearrangement joins TRBV10-3 to TRBJ1-2; TRBD1 might be the D (6 bases). The CDR3 is 13 residues long. The V gene's germline CDR1 is ENHRY and CDR2 SYGVKD. The V end lost 7 bases, the J end lost 8 bases, and 17 bases lay between the germline ends. CDR3 region: CAITEAGVSGYTF. CDR3 DNA sequence: TGTGCCATCACAGAAGCAGGGGTTAGCGGCTACACCTTC.